Detailed here is one T cell receptor beta chain. This sample is drawn from a study of blood T cell repertoires in COVID-19. Study as a whole: Italy, Spain and the United States were the sources of the convalescent and acute COVID-19 samples. PBMCs, B-cell-depleted T cells, or T cells provided the cDNA or gDNA that made up the material.

As processed by the authors: By means of reference gene primer amplification, nucleated cell counts were estimated. The assay was immunoSEQ multiplex PCR, and TCRdb's table has in-frame clones only and misses some. The V and J calls and clone size were taken over from that table, and D and trimming were inferred from the DNA. The table includes tens of thousands of clones, about 91% detected once. This CDR3 comprises 14 residues. CDR1 and CDR2 from the germline V gene are SGHDT and YYEEEE. V was shortened by 5 bases and J by 4 bases, with 15 bases between the two germline ends. This chain uses TRBV5-6 with TRBJ1-1; D may be TRBD1 (5 bases). This TCR was recovered from a woman between 50 and 59 years old with active COVID-19. The sample consisted of peripheral blood. DNA of the CDR3: TGTGCCAGCAGGGTGCGGGGGGGAGGCACTGAAGCTTTCTTT. It encodes CASRVRGGGTEAFF.